The present T cell receptor beta chain was sequenced within a study of T-cell reconstitution after alpha-beta-depleted transplantation in children. Findings of the study overall: As was reported, about two months after transplant, alpha-beta T cells came from several hundred expanded graft clones. After one year, T-cell counts and TCRbeta diversity mostly came from new T cells. The study traced high day-60 TCRbeta diversity in some patients to surviving recipient T cells and thymic progenitors.

Unique molecular identifiers were incorporated during preparation of the TCRbeta library. From the PCR reads, TCRdb called clonotypes with MiXCR, one entry per CDR3 protein. The data show around 230,000 distinct CDR3 sequences, 17% seen once. V shed 5 bases, J shed 12 bases, and the junction held 4 bases outside the gene matches. Per the germline V gene, CDR1 is SGHVS and CDR2 is FNYEAQ. The CDR3 length is 11 residues. This clonotype showed up many times. The antigen remains undetermined. The starting material was PBMCs, mostly from graft donor cells, obtained 360 days after TCRalphabeta/CD19-depleted stem cell transplant. This receptor was identified in a male patient aged 2 to 9 who had a stem cell transplant for acute lymphoblastic leukemia, so the T cells may come from the graft donor. This sequence joins TRBV7-6 and TRBJ2-1; 7 bases map to TRBD2. CDR3 loop: CASSRGLSQFF. DNA for the CDR3: TGTGCCAGCAGCCGGGGACTATCGCAGTTCTTC.